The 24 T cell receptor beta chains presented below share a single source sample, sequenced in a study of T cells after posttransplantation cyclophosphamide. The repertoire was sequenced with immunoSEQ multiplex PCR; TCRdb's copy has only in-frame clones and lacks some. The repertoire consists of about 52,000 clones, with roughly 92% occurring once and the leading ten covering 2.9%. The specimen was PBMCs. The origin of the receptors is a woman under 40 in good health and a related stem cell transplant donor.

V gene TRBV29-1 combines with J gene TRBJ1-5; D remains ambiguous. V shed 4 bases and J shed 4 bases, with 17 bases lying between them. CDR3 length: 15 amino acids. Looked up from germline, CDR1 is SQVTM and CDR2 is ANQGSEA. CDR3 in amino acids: CSVAFTGTRNQPQHF. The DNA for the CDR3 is TGCAGCGTTGCCTTTACTGGAACGAGGAATCAGCCCCAGCATTTT.

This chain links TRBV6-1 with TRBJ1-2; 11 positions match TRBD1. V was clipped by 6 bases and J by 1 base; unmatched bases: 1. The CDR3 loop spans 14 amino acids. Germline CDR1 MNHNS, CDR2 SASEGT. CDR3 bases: TGTGCCAGCAGGGACAGGGGGCATAACTATGGCTACACCTTC. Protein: CASRDRGHNYGYTF.

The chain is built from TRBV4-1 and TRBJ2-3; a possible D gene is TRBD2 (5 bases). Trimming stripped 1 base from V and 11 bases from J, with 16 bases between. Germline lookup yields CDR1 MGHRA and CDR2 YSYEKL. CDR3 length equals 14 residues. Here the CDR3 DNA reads TGCGCCAGCAGCCAAGTGGGAGAGAGCGTGGAGCAGTATTTT. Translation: CASSQVGESVEQYF.

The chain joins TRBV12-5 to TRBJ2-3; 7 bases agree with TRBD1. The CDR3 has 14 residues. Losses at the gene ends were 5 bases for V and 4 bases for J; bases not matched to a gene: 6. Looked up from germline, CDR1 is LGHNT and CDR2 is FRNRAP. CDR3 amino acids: CASGPSTGADTQYF. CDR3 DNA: TGTGCTAGTGGTCCATCAACAGGGGCAGATACGCAGTATTTT. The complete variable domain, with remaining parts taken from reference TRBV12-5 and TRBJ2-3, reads DARVTQTPRHKVTEMGQEVTMRCQPILGHNTVFWYRQTMMQGLELLAYFRNRAPLDDSGMPKDRFSAEMPDATLATLKIQPSEPRDSAVYFCASGPSTGADTQYFGPGTRLTVL.

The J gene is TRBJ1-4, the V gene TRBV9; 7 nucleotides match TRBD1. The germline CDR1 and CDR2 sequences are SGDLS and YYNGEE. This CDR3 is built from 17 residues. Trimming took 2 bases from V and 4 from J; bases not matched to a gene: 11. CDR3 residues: CASSVIRGTDLNEKLFF. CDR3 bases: TGTGCCAGCAGCGTGATCCGGGGGACAGATCTTAATGAAAAACTGTTTTTT.

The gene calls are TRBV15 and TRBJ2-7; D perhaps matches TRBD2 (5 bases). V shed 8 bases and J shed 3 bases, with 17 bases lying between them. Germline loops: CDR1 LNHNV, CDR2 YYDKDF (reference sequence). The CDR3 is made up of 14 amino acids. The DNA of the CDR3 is TGTGCCACCTCCGGCTCGGGGTCACACTACGAGCAGTACTTC. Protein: CATSGSGSHYEQYF.

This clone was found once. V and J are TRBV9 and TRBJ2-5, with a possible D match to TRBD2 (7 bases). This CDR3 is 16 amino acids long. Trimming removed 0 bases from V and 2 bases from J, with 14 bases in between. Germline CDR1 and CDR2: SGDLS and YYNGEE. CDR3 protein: CASSVEGGGTQETQYF. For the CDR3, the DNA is TGTGCCAGCAGCGTAGAGGGGGGGGGCACTCAAGAGACCCAGTACTTC.

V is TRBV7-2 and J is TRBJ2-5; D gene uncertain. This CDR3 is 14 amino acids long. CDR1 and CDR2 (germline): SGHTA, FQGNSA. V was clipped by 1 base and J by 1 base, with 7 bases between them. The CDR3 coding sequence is TGTGCCAGCAGCTTAGACCCGGGCCAAGAGACCCAGTACTTC. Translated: CASSLDPGQETQYF. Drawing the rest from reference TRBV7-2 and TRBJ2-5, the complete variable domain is GAGVSQSPSNKVTEKGKDVELRCDPISGHTALYWYRQSLGQGLEFLIYFQGNSAPDKSGLPSDRFSAERTGGSVSTLTIQRTQQEDSAVYLCASSLDPGQETQYFGPGTRLLVL.

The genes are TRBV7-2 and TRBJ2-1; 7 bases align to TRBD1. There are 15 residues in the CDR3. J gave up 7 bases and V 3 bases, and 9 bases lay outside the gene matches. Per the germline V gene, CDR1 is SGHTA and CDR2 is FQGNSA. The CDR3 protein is CASSFDRVPTNEQFF. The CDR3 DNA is TGTGCCAGCAGCTTCGACAGGGTCCCGACGAATGAGCAGTTCTTC.

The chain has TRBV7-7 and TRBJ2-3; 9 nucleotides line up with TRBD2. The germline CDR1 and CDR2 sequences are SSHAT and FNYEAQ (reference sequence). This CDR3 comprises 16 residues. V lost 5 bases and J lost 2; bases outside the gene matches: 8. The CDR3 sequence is CASSPGLARVTDTQYF. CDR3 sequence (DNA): TGTGCCAGCAGCCCGGGACTAGCCCGAGTCACAGATACGCAGTATTTT.

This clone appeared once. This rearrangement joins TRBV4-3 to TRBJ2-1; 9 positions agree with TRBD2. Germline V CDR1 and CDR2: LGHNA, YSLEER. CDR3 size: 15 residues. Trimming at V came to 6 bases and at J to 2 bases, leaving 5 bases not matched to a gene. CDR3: CASSPGTSPYNEQFF. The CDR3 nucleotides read TGCGCCAGCAGTCCCGGGACTAGCCCCTACAATGAGCAGTTCTTC.

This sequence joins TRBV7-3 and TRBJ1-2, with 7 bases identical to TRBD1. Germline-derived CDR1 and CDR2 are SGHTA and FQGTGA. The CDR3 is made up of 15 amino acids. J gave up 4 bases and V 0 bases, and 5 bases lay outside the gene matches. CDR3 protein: CASSLTGQAGYGYTF. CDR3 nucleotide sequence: TGTGCCAGCAGCTTAACTGGACAGGCGGGCTATGGCTACACCTTC.

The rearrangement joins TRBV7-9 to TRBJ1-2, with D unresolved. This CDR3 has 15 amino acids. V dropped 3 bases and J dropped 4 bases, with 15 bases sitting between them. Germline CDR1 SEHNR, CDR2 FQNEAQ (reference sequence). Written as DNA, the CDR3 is TGTGCCAGCAGCTTCGCGACGGAGGGCTTCTATGGCTACACCTTC. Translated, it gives CASSFATEGFYGYTF.

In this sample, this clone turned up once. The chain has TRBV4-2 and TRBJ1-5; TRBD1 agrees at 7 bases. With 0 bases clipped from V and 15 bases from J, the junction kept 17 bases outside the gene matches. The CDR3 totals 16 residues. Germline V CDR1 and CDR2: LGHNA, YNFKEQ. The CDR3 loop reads CASSQDLGQAFSPLHF. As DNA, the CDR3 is TGTGCCAGCAGCCAAGATCTCGGACAGGCCTTCTCTCCCTTGCATTTT.

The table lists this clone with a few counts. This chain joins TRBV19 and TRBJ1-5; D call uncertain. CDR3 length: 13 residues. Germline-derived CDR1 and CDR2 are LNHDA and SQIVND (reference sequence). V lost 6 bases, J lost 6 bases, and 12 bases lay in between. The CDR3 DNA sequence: TGTGCCAGTAGAACCCCCTCGGGTCAGCCCCAGCATTTT. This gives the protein CASRTPSGQPQHF. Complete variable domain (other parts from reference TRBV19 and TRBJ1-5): DGGITQSPKYLFRKEGQNVTLSCEQNLNHDAMYWYRQDPGQGLRLIYYSQIVNDFQKGDIAEGYSVSREKKESFPLTVTSAQKNPTAFYLCASRTPSGQPQHFGDGTRLSIL.

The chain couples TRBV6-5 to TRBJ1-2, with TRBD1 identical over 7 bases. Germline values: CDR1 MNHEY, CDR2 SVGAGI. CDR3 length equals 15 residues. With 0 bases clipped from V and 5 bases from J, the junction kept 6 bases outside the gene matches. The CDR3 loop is CASSYSRGGSYGYTF. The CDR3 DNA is TGTGCCAGCAGTTACTCGAGAGGGGGCAGTTATGGCTACACCTTC.

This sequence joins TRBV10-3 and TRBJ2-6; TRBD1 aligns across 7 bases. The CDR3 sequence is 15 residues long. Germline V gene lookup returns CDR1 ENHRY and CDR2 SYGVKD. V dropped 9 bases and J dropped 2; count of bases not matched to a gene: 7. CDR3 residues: CAIKGQVAGANVLTF. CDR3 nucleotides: TGTGCCATTAAAGGACAGGTTGCTGGGGCCAACGTCCTGACTTTC.

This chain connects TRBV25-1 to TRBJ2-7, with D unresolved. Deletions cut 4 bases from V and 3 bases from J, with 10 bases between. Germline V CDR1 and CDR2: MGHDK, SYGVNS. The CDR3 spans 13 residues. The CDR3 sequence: CASSAPRNYEQYF. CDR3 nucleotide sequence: TGTGCCAGCAGTGCCCCCAGGAACTACGAGCAGTACTTC.

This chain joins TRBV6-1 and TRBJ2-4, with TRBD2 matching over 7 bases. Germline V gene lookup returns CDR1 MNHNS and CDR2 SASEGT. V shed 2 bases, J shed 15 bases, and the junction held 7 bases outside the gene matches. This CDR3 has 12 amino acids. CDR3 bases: TGTGCCAGCAGTGAACAGGGAGGGATGAGGTACTTC. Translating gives CASSEQGGMRYF.

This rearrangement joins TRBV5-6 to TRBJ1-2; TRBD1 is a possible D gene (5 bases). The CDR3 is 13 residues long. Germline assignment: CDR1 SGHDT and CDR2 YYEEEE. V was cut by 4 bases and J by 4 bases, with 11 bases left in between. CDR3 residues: CASSPDSSYGYTF. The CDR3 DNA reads TGTGCCAGCAGCCCCGACAGTTCCTATGGCTACACCTTC.

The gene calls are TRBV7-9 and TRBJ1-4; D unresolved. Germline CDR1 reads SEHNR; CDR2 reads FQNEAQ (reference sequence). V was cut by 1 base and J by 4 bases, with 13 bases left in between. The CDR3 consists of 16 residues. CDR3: CASSLGHGNFNEKLFF. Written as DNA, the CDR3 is TGTGCCAGCAGCTTAGGCCACGGGAACTTTAATGAAAAACTGTTTTTT.

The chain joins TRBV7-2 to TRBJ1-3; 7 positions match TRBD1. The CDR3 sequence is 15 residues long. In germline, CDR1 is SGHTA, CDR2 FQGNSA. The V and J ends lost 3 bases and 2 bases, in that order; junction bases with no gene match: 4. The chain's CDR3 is CASSFLGTAGNTIYF. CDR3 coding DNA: TGTGCCAGCAGCTTTCTCGGGACAGCTGGAAACACCATATATTTT. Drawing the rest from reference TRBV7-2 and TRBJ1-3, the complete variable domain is GAGVSQSPSNKVTEKGKDVELRCDPISGHTALYWYRQSLGQGLEFLIYFQGNSAPDKSGLPSDRFSAERTGGSVSTLTIQRTQQEDSAVYLCASSFLGTAGNTIYFGEGSWLTVV.

CDR3 amino acids: CASRQGSEKLFF. The CDR3 bases are TGTGCCAGCAGGCAGGGGAGTGAAAAACTGTTTTTT. V and J are TRBV6-5 and TRBJ1-4, with D possibly matching TRBD1 (6 bases). The CDR3 runs 12 residues. Trimming shortened V by 6 bases and J by 7 bases, and 9 bases separated the two germline ends. Germline V gene data show CDR1 as MNHEY and CDR2 as SVGAGI.

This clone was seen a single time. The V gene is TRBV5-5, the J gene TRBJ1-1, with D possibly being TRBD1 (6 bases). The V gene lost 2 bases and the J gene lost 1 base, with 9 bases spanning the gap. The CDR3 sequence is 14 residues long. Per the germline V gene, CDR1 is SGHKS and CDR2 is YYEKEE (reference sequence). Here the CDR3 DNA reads TGTGCCAGCAGCTTTAGACAGGAGAACACTGAAGCTTTCTTT. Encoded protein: CASSFRQENTEAFF.